This T cell receptor beta chain was obtained from a study of T-cell memory formation after mild COVID-19 (dated by TCRdb to about 2021). Notes on the research overall: Most TCR sequence clusters were specific to one of the two donors. The cohort was made up of two young adult volunteers, one female and one male, who were previously healthy. Longitudinal TCRalpha and TCRbeta repertoire sequencing tracked T-cell clones expanding and contracting after mild COVID-19 in two donors.

A word on this clonotype: Its antigen is not yet known. Base qualities are not provided; no much larger clone lies one nucleotide away.

Overall study outcomes, separate from this receptor: Some responding clones were detected in pre-infection memory, which suggested that pre-existing cross-reactive memory T cells had joined the SARS-CoV-2 response. The study covered only a couple of mild cases, and larger cohorts including severe cases with pre-infection samples were considered necessary. The second-wave clones that peaked on day 37 were not confirmed to be SARS-CoV-2 specific. From day 15 to 85, contracting clones showed balanced CD4/CD8 phenotypes, whereas a second wave of clones that expanded from day 15 to 37 leaned towards CD4+. Contracting CD4+ clones appeared mostly in the CM and EM memory subsets, whereas CD8+ clones were enriched in EMRA.

Ficoll-Paque density gradient centrifugation was used to isolate PBMCs. The instrument given in TCRdb is Illumina NovaSeq 6000. TCRalpha and TCRbeta cDNA libraries were constructed by 5'RACE with constant-segment primers, with sample barcodes and unique molecular identifiers being introduced. RNA was extracted from every sample with Trizol reagent. Library amplification was performed in two PCR steps, and a second sample barcode and Illumina TruSeq adapters were introduced in the second step. Libraries were sequenced on an Illumina NovaSeq with 2 x 150 bp paired-end reads. Processing in the source paper ran as follows. The reads were demultiplexed and collapsed into UMI-guided consensus sequences using migec v1.2.7. Using mixcr v2.1.11, UMI consensuses were aligned to TRA and TRB V and J templates and then assembled into clonotypes. Expanded or contracted clonotypes were those called significant by both edgeR and NoisET, with noise models trained on biological replicates. For edgeR calls, the thresholds were a false discovery rate-adjusted p below 0.01 and a log2 fold-change of 1. As an exploratory analysis of dynamics, max-normalized trajectories of the 1000 most abundant clonotypes were examined with PCA combined with hierarchical clustering. The CD4 or CD8 phenotype of responding clones was assigned using the separately sequenced CD4+ and CD8+ repertoires. TCRdb handled the public reads itself, with Q25 trimming in fastp and clone calling in MiXCR, and kept productive beta chains. Every distinct CDR3 protein forms one entry, paired with its most common genes and DNA. None of the V and J calls come from the authors' own analysis; TCRdb made them. This sample comprises about 180,000 distinct CDR3 sequences, about a fifth of them detected only once. Of the sample, roughly 3.9% is held by the ten largest clones.

The sequence was collected from a man younger than 35 who had mild COVID-19 (a few samples of this study predate the infection). The sample titles of this study are shuffled in the database, so cell type and time point are left out; the donor was told from shared clones. The sequencing sample was made of PBMCs or a T cell subset sorted from them (not recorded which).

The nucleotides are TGTGCCAGCAGCGAGGCGGGGCCGAACACTGAAGCTTTCTTT. It codes for CASSEAGPNTEAFF. The chain is made from TRBV25-1 and TRBJ1-1, and TRBD1 may be the D gene, going by 5 matching bases. From cysteine to phenylalanine, the CDR3 is 14 amino acids long. CDR3 DNA is the only sequence kept; it has 42 bases, read in frame from the first base. The CDR1 and CDR2 encoded by the germline V gene are MGHDK and SYGVNS. V is cut by 6 bases and J by 1 base, and the space between the germline ends is 12 bases.